The 7 T cell receptor beta chains below were found in one sample sequenced in a study of T-cell memory formation after mild COVID-19. TCRdb called the 5' RACE reads again in MiXCR, with one record for every CDR3 protein. The repertoire holds a few hundred thousand distinct CDR3 sequences, with approximately 29% as singletons. The material sequenced was PBMCs or a T cell subset sorted from them (not recorded which). Every receptor here comes from an adult woman who had mild COVID-19 (a few samples of this study predate the infection). Cell type and time point are not known.

This clonotype was detected many times. At one end, the junction sequence differs from germline, possibly due to a read error. This rearrangement joins TRBV7-7 to TRBJ2-1, with D possibly matching TRBD1 (5 bases). The CDR3 spans 13 residues. In germline, CDR1 is SSHAT, CDR2 FNYEAQ (reference sequence). The CDR3 DNA is TGTGCTAGCAGCTTAGGTCTAGGGGATGAGCAGTTCTTC. This sequence encodes CASSLGLGDEQFF.

This clonotype was counted a few times. This chain connects TRBV20-1 to TRBJ1-2; possible D gene TRBD1, 6 bases. The CDR3 is 12 amino acids. V was trimmed by 6 bases and J by 2 bases, leaving 10 bases between them. Looked up from germline, CDR1 is DFQATT and CDR2 is SNEGSKA (reference sequence). CDR3 amino acids: CSAPDRNYGYTF. Written as DNA, the CDR3 is TGCAGTGCACCGGACAGAAACTATGGCTACACCTTC.

This clonotype was observed a few times. The chain links TRBV27 to TRBJ1-2; 7 bases match TRBD1. Germline loops: CDR1 MNHEY, CDR2 SMNVEV (reference sequence). CDR3 length: 14 residues. The V and J ends lost 2 bases and 4 bases, in that order; junction bases with no gene match: 4. Here the CDR3 DNA reads TGTGCCAGCAGTTTAAAGGGGGCGGGCTATGGCTACACCTTC. Translated: CASSLKGAGYGYTF.

This clonotype was observed a handful of times. V is TRBV7-6 and J is TRBJ2-5, with D perhaps TRBD1 (6 bases). Trimming stripped 1 base from V and 4 bases from J, with 13 bases between. CDR3 length: 15 residues. Germline V CDR1 and CDR2: SGHVS, FNYEAQ. CDR3 nucleotide sequence: TGTGCCAGCAGCTTAGTACAGGGAGAGTCAGAGACCCAGTACTTC. Its translation: CASSLVQGESETQYF.

V usage is TRBV7-8 and J usage is TRBJ2-1; no clear D. Germline V gene sequence: CDR1 SGHVS, CDR2 FQNEAQ. The CDR3 totals 13 residues. V dropped 11 bases and J dropped 0 bases, with 11 bases sitting between them. The CDR3 sequence: CASTAGSYNEQFF. CDR3 nucleotide sequence: TGTGCCTCGACGGCAGGCTCCTACAATGAGCAGTTCTTC.

The chain combines TRBV10-3 with TRBJ2-7; D remains ambiguous. This CDR3 contains 16 residues. Looked up from germline, CDR1 is ENHRY and CDR2 is SYGVKD. The V and J ends lost 0 bases and 2 bases respectively, with 14 bases between them. CDR3 coding DNA: TGTGCCATCAGTGAGTCTCGAGGACGCACTACCTACGAGCAGTACTTC. It yields the protein CAISESRGRTTYEQYF.

This chain connects TRBV20-1 to TRBJ2-7; 9 nucleotides match TRBD1. CDR1 is DFQATT and CDR2 is SNEGSKA in the germline V gene (reference sequence). V shed 4 bases, J shed 2 bases, and the junction held 3 bases outside the gene matches. The CDR3 consists of 13 residues. CDR3 coding DNA: TGCAGTGCTATGCGGGACAGGGCCTACGAGCAGTACTTC. Its translation: CSAMRDRAYEQYF.